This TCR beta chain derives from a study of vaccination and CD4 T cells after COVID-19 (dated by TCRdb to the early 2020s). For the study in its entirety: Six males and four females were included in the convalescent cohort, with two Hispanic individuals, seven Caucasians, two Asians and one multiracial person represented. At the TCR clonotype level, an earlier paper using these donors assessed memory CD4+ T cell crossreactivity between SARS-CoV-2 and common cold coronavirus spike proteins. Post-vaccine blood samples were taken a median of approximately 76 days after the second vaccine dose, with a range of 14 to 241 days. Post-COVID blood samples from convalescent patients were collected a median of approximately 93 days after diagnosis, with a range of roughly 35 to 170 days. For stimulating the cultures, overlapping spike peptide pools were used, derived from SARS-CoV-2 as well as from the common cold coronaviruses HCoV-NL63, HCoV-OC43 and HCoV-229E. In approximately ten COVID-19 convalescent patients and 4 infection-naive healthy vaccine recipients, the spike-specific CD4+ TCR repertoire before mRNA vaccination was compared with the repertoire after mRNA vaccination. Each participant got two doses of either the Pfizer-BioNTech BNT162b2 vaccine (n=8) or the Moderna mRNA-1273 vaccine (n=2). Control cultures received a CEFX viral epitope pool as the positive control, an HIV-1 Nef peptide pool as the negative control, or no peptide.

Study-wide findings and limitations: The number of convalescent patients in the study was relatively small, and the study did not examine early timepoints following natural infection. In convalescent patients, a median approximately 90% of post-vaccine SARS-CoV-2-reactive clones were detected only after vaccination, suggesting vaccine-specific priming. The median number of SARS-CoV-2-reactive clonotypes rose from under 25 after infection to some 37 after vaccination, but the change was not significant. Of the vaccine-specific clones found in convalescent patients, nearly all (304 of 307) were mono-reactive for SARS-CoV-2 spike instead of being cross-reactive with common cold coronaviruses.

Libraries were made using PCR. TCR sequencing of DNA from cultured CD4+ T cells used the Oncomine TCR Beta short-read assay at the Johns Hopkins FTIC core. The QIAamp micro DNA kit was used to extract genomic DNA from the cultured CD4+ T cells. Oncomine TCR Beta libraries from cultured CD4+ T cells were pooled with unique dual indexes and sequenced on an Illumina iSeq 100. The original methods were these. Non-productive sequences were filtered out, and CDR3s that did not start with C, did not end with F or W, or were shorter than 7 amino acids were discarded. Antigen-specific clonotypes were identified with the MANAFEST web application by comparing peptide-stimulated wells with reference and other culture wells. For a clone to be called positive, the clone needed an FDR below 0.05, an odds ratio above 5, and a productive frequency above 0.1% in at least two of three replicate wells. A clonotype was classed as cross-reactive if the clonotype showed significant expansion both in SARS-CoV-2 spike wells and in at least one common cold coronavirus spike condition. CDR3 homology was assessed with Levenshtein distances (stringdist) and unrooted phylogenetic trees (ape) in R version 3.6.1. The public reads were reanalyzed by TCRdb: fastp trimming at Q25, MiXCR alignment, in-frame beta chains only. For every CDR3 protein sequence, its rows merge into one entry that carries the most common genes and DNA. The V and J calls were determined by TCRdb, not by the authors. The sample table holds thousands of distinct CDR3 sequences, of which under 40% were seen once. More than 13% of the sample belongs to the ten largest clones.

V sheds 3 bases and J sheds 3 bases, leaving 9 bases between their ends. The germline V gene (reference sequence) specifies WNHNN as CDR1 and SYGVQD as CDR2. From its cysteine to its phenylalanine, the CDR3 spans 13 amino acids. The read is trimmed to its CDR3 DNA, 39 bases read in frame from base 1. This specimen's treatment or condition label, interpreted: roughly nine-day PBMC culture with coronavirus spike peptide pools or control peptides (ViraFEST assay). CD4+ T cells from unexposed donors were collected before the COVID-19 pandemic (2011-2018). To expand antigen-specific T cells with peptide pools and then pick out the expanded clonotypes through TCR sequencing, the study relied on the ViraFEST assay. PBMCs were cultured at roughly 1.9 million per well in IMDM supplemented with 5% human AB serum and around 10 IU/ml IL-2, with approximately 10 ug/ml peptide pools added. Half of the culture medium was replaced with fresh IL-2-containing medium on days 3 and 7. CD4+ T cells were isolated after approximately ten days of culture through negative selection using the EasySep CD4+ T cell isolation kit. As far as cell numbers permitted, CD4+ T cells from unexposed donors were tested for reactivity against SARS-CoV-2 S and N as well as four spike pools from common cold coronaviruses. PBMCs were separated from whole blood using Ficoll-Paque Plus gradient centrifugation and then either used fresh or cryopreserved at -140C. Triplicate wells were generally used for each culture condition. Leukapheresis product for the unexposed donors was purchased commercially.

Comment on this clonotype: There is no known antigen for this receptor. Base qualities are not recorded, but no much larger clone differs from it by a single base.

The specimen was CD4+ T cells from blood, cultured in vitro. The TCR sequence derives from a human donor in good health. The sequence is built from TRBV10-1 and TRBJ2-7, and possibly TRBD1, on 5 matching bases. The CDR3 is CASSDDRYYEQYF. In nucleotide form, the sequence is TGCGCCAGCAGTGATGACAGATACTACGAGCAGTACTTC.